The clone carrying this T cell receptor beta chain showed up many times. These data are taken from a study of T-cell reconstitution after alpha-beta-depleted transplantation in children. CDR3 length equals 14 residues. The germline V and J ends were trimmed by 6 bases and 4 bases, with 15 bases remaining between them. The TCRbeta library incorporated unique molecular identifiers. One entry per CDR3 protein, called by TCRdb with MiXCR from the PCR reads. The sample lists more than 150,000 distinct CDR3 sequences, roughly 15% occurring once. Source: PBMCs from the stem cell graft donor, taken from the stem cell graft. This chain connects TRBV12-3 or TRBV12-4 to TRBJ1-2; possibly TRBD1 for D (5 bases). The TCR was taken from a human donor who donated a stem cell graft to a child with acute lymphoblastic leukemia. The CDR3 sequence is CASSRVDRTYGYTF. CDR3 bases: TGTGCCAGCAGCAGGGTAGACAGAACCTATGGCTACACCTTC.